The 9 T cell receptor beta chains below all came from one sample that was sequenced in a study of T cell responses to AZD1222 COVID-19 vaccine. This table comes from immunoSEQ multiplex PCR, and its TCRdb copy is limited to in-frame clones, with some not included. The table records around 140,000 clones, around 90% of them present only once. This specimen consisted of peripheral blood, obtained 28 days after the second AZD1222 dose. Receptors were obtained from an adult who received the AZD1222 COVID-19 vaccine.

The gene calls are TRBV5-4 and TRBJ1-1, with D possibly TRBD1 on 6 matching bases. V lost 4 bases to trimming and J lost 6 bases, with 16 bases between them. This CDR3 is built from 14 residues. From germline, CDR1 is SGHNT and CDR2 YYREEE (reference sequence). The CDR3 region has the DNA TGTGCCAGCAGCCCTGGCCAGGGGATGGCTGAAGCTTTCTTT. This sequence encodes CASSPGQGMAEAFF.

This chain links TRBV7-9 with TRBJ2-4; 11 bases are a match to TRBD2. The CDR3 consists of 14 residues. V lost 5 bases, J lost 6 bases, and 3 bases stayed unmatched. From germline, CDR1 is SEHNR and CDR2 FQNEAQ (reference sequence). The CDR3 region is CASSAGLAGNIQYF. CDR3 in DNA: TGTGCCAGCAGCGCTGGACTAGCGGGAAACATTCAGTACTTC.

This clone occurred once. The chain uses TRBV24-1 and TRBJ1-1; D not resolved. Trimming left V 3 bases short and J 2 bases short, with 9 bases between. Germline-derived CDR1 and CDR2 are KGHDR and SFDVKD. The CDR3 covers 14 residues. The DNA of the CDR3 is TGTGCCACCAGTGATGCAGGACCCAACACTGAAGCTTTCTTT. Its translation: CATSDAGPNTEAFF.

V usage is TRBV27 and J usage is TRBJ1-2, with D maybe TRBD1 (6 bases). CDR1 MNHEY and CDR2 SMNVEV come from the germline V gene (reference sequence). Trimming shortened V by 0 bases and J by 8 bases, and 10 bases separated the two germline ends. This CDR3 region has 13 residues. DNA for the CDR3: TGTGCCAGCAGTTTATCAGGGGGTAGGGGCTACACCTTC. Amino acids: CASSLSGGRGYTF.

The V call is TRBV20-1, the J call TRBJ1-2; no clear D gene. Germline V gene data show CDR1 as DFQATT and CDR2 as SNEGSKA (reference sequence). The CDR3 spans 11 residues. V lost 7 bases, J lost 4 bases, and 10 bases lay in between. CDR3 amino acids: CSVGNLYGYTF. The CDR3 nucleotides are TGCAGTGTAGGGAACCTCTATGGCTACACCTTC.

The CDR3 DNA is TGTGCCAGCGTACCCTGGGGCGGCAATCAGCCCCAGCATTTT. Translating gives CASVPWGGNQPQHF. This sequence joins TRBV28 and TRBJ1-5, with D perhaps TRBD1 (5 bases). V was trimmed by 8 bases and J by 2 bases, leaving 13 bases between them. The CDR3 totals 14 residues. Germline V gene sequence: CDR1 MDHEN, CDR2 SYDVKM. Complete variable domain (other parts from reference TRBV28 and TRBJ1-5): DVKVTQSSRYLVKRTGEKVFLECVQDMDHENMFWYRQDPGLGLRLIYFSYDVKMKEKGDIPEGYSVSREKKERFSLILESASTNQTSMYLCASVPWGGNQPQHFGDGTRLSIL.

The gene calls are TRBV19 and TRBJ1-6, with 8 bases aligning to TRBD1. The length of the CDR3 is 15 residues. The J segment lost 7 bases and the V segment lost 6 bases, leaving 8 bases of the junction unmatched. Germline V gene sequence: CDR1 LNHDA, CDR2 SQIVND (reference sequence). CDR3 residues: CASSTDRGANSPLHF. The CDR3 region has the DNA TGTGCCAGTAGCACTGACAGGGGTGCGAATTCACCCCTCCACTTT.

This clone was observed once. CDR3 amino acids: CASSMMEPTYEQYF. DNA of the CDR3: TGCGCCAGCAGCATGATGGAGCCGACCTACGAGCAGTACTTC. The V call is TRBV5-1, the J call TRBJ2-7, with no clear D. The CDR3 extends over 14 amino acids. V lost 4 bases, J lost 2 bases, and 13 bases lay in between. CDR1 is SGHRS, CDR2 YFSETQ, per germline. The full variable domain, its missing parts supplied by reference TRBV5-1 and TRBJ2-7, is KAGVTQTPRYLIKTRGQQVTLSCSPISGHRSVSWYQQTPGQGLQFLFEYFSETQRNKGNFPGRFSGRQFSNSRSEMNVSTLELGDSALYLCASSMMEPTYEQYFGPGTRLTVT.

The chain recombines TRBV5-1 with TRBJ1-1; 10 bases are shared with TRBD1. J gave up 4 bases and V 3 bases, and 3 bases lay outside the gene matches. Germline V gene lookup returns CDR1 SGHRS and CDR2 YFSETQ. The CDR3 loop spans 14 amino acids. In DNA form, the CDR3 reads TGCGCCAGCAGCTACCGGGACAGGGGCACTGAAGCTTTCTTT. Its protein product is CASSYRDRGTEAFF.